A single T cell receptor beta chain is shown here with its context. The antigen is unknown. These data are taken from a study of cytomegalovirus exposure and HLA in healthy donors. Whole-study findings and limits: In vitro checks showed that three CMV-associated chains really do target CMV antigens.

The CDR3 runs 16 residues. V lost 6 bases to trimming and J lost 2 bases; unmatched junction nucleotides: 10. Germline V CDR1 and CDR2: MNHNY, SVGAGI (reference sequence). Vbeta (60) and Jbeta (13) primers were used in the PCR. Repertoires were generated with immunoSEQ multiplex PCR, while TCRdb's copy carries only in-frame clones and drops some. The profile shows about 190,000 clones, approximately 78% of them singletons. The V and J genes are TRBV6-6 and TRBJ1-2; TRBD1 matches at 9 bases. Input material: PBMCs. The clonotype originates from a woman under 30 in good health and CMV-seronegative. CDR3 DNA: TGTGCCAGCAGCCCAAACCGGGACAGGGACAACTATGGCTACACCTTC. This codes for CASSPNRDRDNYGYTF.